A selection of T cell receptor beta chains follows, all from one sample in a study of blood T cell repertoires in COVID-19. The protocol was immunoSEQ multiplex PCR, while the TCRdb copy is restricted to in-frame clones and leaves out a portion. The sample contains 130,000 to 150,000 clones, approximately 80% of which appear only once. The sequencing sample was made of peripheral blood. The receptors originated from a woman in her sixties or seventies with acute or convalescent COVID-19. The CDR3 runs from the conserved cysteine through the conserved F or W. The order of the fields is J gene, D gene, V gene, clone size, CDR3 protein, CDR3 DNA. D genes are given only for firm matches. Expanded clones are given a class, and other clones once, few, many or no size at all.

TRBJ2-2,TRBD1,TRBV5-4,many,CASSLTGGVNTGELFF,TGTGCCAGCAGCCTTACAGGGGGTGTGAACACCGGGGAGCTGTTTTTT
TRBJ2-1,NA,TRBV5-1,NA,CASSLGLRAEQFF,TGCGCCAGCAGCTTGGGTCTGCGTGCTGAGCAGTTCTTC
TRBJ1-3,NA,TRBV7-6,NA,CASSLDLRGDPIYF,TGTGCCAGCAGCTTAGATTTGCGGGGGGACCCCATATATTTT
TRBJ2-1,TRBD2,TRBV29-1,once,CSVERRPGLAGGLEFF,TGCAGCGTTGAGCGGCGACCGGGACTAGCGGGAGGCTTGGAGTTCTTC
TRBJ2-1,NA,TRBV12-3/TRBV12-4,NA,CASRRGNEQFF,TGTGCCAGCAGGCGGGGCAATGAGCAGTTCTTC
TRBJ1-6,TRBD1,TRBV28,NA,CASRGGQGENSPLHF,TGTGCCAGCAGGGGGGGACAGGGGGAAAATTCACCCCTCCACTTT
TRBJ2-5,TRBD2,TRBV3-1/TRBV3-2,few,CASSQLLAGDEETQYF,TGTGCCAGCAGCCAATTGTTAGCGGGAGACGAAGAGACCCAGTACTTC
TRBJ1-1,TRBD1,TRBV23-1,many,CASTNVRTGNGRGPNTEAFF,TGCGCCAGTACCAATGTCCGGACAGGGAATGGAAGGGGACCGAACACTGAAGCTTTCTTT
TRBJ2-5,TRBD2,TRBV3-1/TRBV3-2,NA,CASSQDASGRARRETQYF,TGTGCCAGCAGCCAAGATGCTAGCGGGAGAGCCAGGCGAGAGACCCAGTACTTC
TRBJ1-6,NA,TRBV6-5,NA,CASKTDNNSPLHF,TGTGCCAGCAAGACGGACAATAATTCACCCCTCCACTTT
TRBJ1-5,NA,TRBV10-3,NA,CAISETGLSNQPQHF,TGTGCCATCAGTGAGACTGGGCTCAGCAATCAGCCCCAGCATTTT
TRBJ2-7,NA,TRBV5-4,once,CASSLGSRLATYEQYF,TGTGCCAGCAGCTTAGGATCGCGGCTAGCGACCTACGAGCAGTACTTC
TRBJ2-5,NA,TRBV20-1,NA,CSASQGRETNGVETQYF,TGCAGTGCTAGTCAGGGGAGGGAGACTAATGGGGTAGAGACCCAGTACTTC
TRBJ2-7,TRBD2,TRBV7-6,NA,CASSLSPKGGRDEQYF,TGTGCCAGCAGCCTTTCCCCAAAGGGCGGGAGGGACGAGCAGTACTTC
TRBJ2-5,TRBD2,TRBV29-1,NA,CSVIAGGRQETQYF,TGCAGCGTTATAGCGGGAGGGCGGCAAGAGACCCAGTACTTC
TRBJ2-7,NA,TRBV14,NA,CASSQTGGWYF,TGTGCCAGCAGCCAAACTGGGGGCTGGTACTTC
TRBJ2-1,NA,TRBV11-3,NA,CASSLRGIYNEQFF,TGTGCCAGCAGCTTGCGCGGGATCTACAATGAGCAGTTCTTC
TRBJ2-5,TRBD2,TRBV11-2,NA,CASSLERTSGSETQYF,TGTGCCAGCAGCTTAGAAAGGACTAGCGGGAGCGAGACCCAGTACTTC
TRBJ2-1,TRBD1,TRBV12-3/TRBV12-4,NA,CASSGQSYNEQFF,TGTGCCAGCTCGGGACAGTCCTACAATGAGCAGTTCTTC
TRBJ2-3,NA,TRBV28,NA,CASSPGQISTDTQYF,TGTGCCAGCAGCCCCGGACAGATAAGCACAGATACGCAGTATTTT
TRBJ1-5,NA,TRBV19,NA,CASSIEGNRDNKKHF,TGTGCCAGTAGTATAGAAGGAAACCGGGACAACAAAAAACATTTT
TRBJ1-1,NA,TRBV7-9,NA,CASSLKGLGQSEAFF,TGTGCCAGCAGCTTAAAGGGCCTGGGGCAGTCTGAAGCTTTCTTT
TRBJ2-2,TRBD2,TRBV15,NA,CATSRAALGTSGSRGLFF,TGTGCCACCAGCAGAGCTGCGCTAGGGACTAGCGGGTCCCGTGGGCTGTTTTTT
TRBJ1-5,TRBD1,TRBV6-5,NA,CASRRGHQPQHF,TGTGCCAGCAGAAGGGGGCATCAGCCCCAGCATTTT
TRBJ1-5,NA,TRBV28,NA,CASSTDRIQPQHF,TGTGCCAGCAGCACTGACAGAATTCAGCCCCAGCATTTT
TRBJ2-1,NA,TRBV28,NA,CASSLELAARNEQFF,TGTGCCAGCAGTTTAGAGTTAGCGGCAAGGAATGAGCAGTTCTTC
TRBJ1-4,NA,TRBV21-1,once,CASSKERDTMKLFF,TGTGCCAGCAGCAAAGAGCGGGACACCATGAAACTGTTTTTT
TRBJ2-1,TRBD2,TRBV28,NA,CASLSLSGRLLNEQFF,TGTGCCAGCCTCTCCCTCAGCGGGAGACTACTCAATGAGCAGTTCTTC
TRBJ2-2,TRBD2,TRBV19,NA,CASSETSANTGELFF,TGTGCCAGTAGTGAGACTAGCGCGAACACCGGGGAGCTGTTTTTT
TRBJ1-2,TRBD1,TRBV3-1/TRBV3-2,NA,CASSRSSRDRGRDGYTF,TGTGCCAGCAGCCGATCAAGCCGCGACAGGGGGAGGGATGGCTACACCTTC
TRBJ2-7,TRBD2,TRBV11-2,NA,CASSLVGGAEQYF,TGTGCCAGCAGCTTAGTGGGAGGGGCCGAGCAGTACTTC
TRBJ2-7,TRBD1,TRBV5-5,few,CASSPDRGGSYEQYF,TGTGCCAGCAGTCCGGACAGGGGCGGTTCCTACGAGCAGTACTTC
TRBJ1-2,NA,TRBV6-5,NA,CASNRDIGGYTF,TGTGCCAGCAACAGGGACATCGGTGGCTACACCTTC
TRBJ2-3,TRBD2,TRBV30,NA,CAWSPRTSGITDTQYF,TGTGCCTGGAGTCCCCGGACTAGCGGTATCACAGATACGCAGTATTTT
TRBJ1-4,TRBD1,TRBV28,NA,CASSTGQGIGLGEKLFF,TGTGCCAGCAGCACGGGACAGGGAATAGGGCTAGGTGAAAAACTGTTTTTT
TRBJ2-3,TRBD2,TRBV18,NA,CASSPPERGSATDTQYF,TGTGCCAGCTCACCCCCCGAGCGCGGGAGTGCCACAGATACGCAGTATTTT
TRBJ1-2,TRBD1,TRBV5-1,NA,CASGSTGEDGYTF,TGCGCCAGCGGCTCGACAGGGGAGGATGGCTACACCTTC
TRBJ1-5,NA,TRBV7-6,NA,CASTARAGYNQPQHF,TGTGCCAGCACCGCGCGGGCGGGATATAATCAGCCCCAGCATTTT
TRBJ2-1,TRBD1,TRBV14,NA,CASSQLGQSYNEQFF,TGTGCCAGCAGCCAATTGGGACAGAGCTACAATGAGCAGTTCTTC
TRBJ1-3,NA,TRBV18,NA,CASSPRMPTGSFGNTIYF,TGTGCCAGCTCACCAAGGATGCCCACAGGGAGCTTCGGAAACACCATATATTTT
TRBJ2-7,NA,TRBV19,NA,CASAETGTYEQYF,TGTGCCAGTGCCGAGACAGGTACCTACGAGCAGTACTTC
TRBJ1-5,NA,TRBV19,NA,CASSEGETGNNQPQHF,TGTGCCAGTAGTGAAGGAGAGACAGGAAACAATCAGCCCCAGCATTTT
TRBJ1-6,TRBD1,TRBV15,NA,CATSSATGYNSPLHF,TGTGCCACCAGCAGTGCGACAGGGTATAATTCACCCCTCCACTTT
TRBJ1-4,TRBD1,TRBV5-6,NA,CASSPQGDNEKLFF,TGTGCCAGCAGCCCTCAGGGGGACAATGAAAAACTGTTTTTT
TRBJ1-1,NA,TRBV12-3/TRBV12-4,NA,CASSPYTEAFF,TGTGCCAGCAGCCCCTACACTGAAGCTTTCTTT
TRBJ1-2,TRBD1,TRBV29-1,NA,CSVEDLDRDHGYTF,TGCAGCGTTGAAGATCTAGACAGGGACCATGGCTACACCTTC